The 16 T cell receptor beta chains below come from one sample, sequenced in a study of blood T cell repertoires in COVID-19. Only in-frame clones appear in the TCRdb table, and some are missing; sequencing was by immunoSEQ multiplex PCR. The sample lists 30,000 to 40,000 clones, around 90% occurring once. The sequencing sample was made of peripheral blood. These receptors all come from a woman under 40 in a cohort sampled during active COVID-19.

This clone was observed a handful of times. The V call is TRBV19, the J call TRBJ1-5; a weak D match, TRBD1 (6 bases). Germline V gene data show CDR1 as LNHDA and CDR2 as SQIVND (reference sequence). The CDR3 contains 14 residues. V was cut by 5 bases and J by 2 bases, with 10 bases left in between. The CDR3 DNA reads as TGTGCCAGTAGTCAGAGACAGGGCAATCAGCCCCAGCATTTT. It codes for CASSQRQGNQPQHF.

This clone was observed a handful of times. The rearrangement joins TRBV27 to TRBJ1-2; D might be TRBD1 (6 bases). Germline V gives CDR1 MNHEY, CDR2 SMNVEV (reference sequence). V was pared by 7 bases and J by 4 bases, with 16 bases between. CDR3 size: 14 residues. The CDR3 sequence is CASTPSTGSYGYTF. The CDR3 bases are TGTGCCAGCACACCCAGTACAGGGTCCTATGGCTACACCTTC.

J is TRBJ2-7 and V is TRBV6-5; perhaps TRBD1 as D (6 bases). Trimming left V 6 bases short and J 3 bases short, with 15 bases between. The germline V gene encodes CDR1 MNHEY and CDR2 SVGAGI. The CDR3 spans 14 residues. The CDR3 DNA sequence: TGTGCCAGCAGCCAGGACAGCTTCAACTACGAGCAGTACTTC. It translates to CASSQDSFNYEQYF.

The rearrangement uses TRBV11-2 and TRBJ2-3; tentative D call: TRBD1 (6 bases). Deletions cut 1 base from V and 3 bases from J, with 11 bases between. Germline CDR1 is SGHAT and CDR2 is FQNNGV. There are 15 residues in the CDR3. CDR3 protein: CASSLGAGETDTQYF. CDR3 bases: TGTGCCAGCAGCTTAGGGGCAGGGGAAACAGATACGCAGTATTTT.

This clone was seen only once. V gene TRBV3-1 (or the pseudogene TRBV3-2) combines with J gene TRBJ2-3; possible D gene TRBD2, 5 bases. CDR3 length: 18 amino acids. Trimming left V 1 base short and J 0 bases short, with 17 bases between. The germline gives CDR1 LGHDT, CDR2 YNNKEL (reference sequence). The DNA for the CDR3 is TGTGCCAGCAGCCAAGTTCCGGGTATCGGGATGAGCACAGATACGCAGTATTTT. Translated, it gives CASSQVPGIGMSTDTQYF.

V usage is TRBV25-1 and J usage is TRBJ1-2; D may be TRBD1 (6 bases). Germline V lookup: CDR1 MGHDK, CDR2 SYGVNS. Trimming took 5 bases from V and 4 from J, leaving 17 bases between them. The CDR3 extends over 15 amino acids. CDR3 amino acids: CASSRSPGQIYGYTF. The CDR3 DNA is TGTGCCAGCAGTAGGTCCCCGGGACAAATCTATGGCTACACCTTC.

V gene TRBV5-1 combines with J gene TRBJ1-2; 8 positions agree with TRBD1. V lost 4 bases to trimming and J lost 5 bases; unmatched junction nucleotides: 7. This CDR3 has 14 amino acids. CDR1 is SGHRS and CDR2 is YFSETQ in the germline V gene. The CDR3 loop reads CASSQGQGGYGYTF. The CDR3 DNA reads TGCGCCAGCAGCCAAGGACAGGGAGGGTATGGCTACACCTTC.

The gene calls are TRBV6-5 and TRBJ2-1; the match to TRBD1 covers 8 bases. The CDR3 covers 15 residues. After removal of 6 bases from V and 8 bases from J, the junction contained 12 bases not matched to a gene. CDR1 and CDR2 (germline): MNHEY, SVGAGI. The CDR3 is CASRDDRGMRDEQFF. The CDR3 DNA follows: TGTGCCAGCAGGGATGACAGGGGCATGAGGGATGAGCAGTTCTTC.

The chain combines TRBV9 with TRBJ1-2; D uncertain. Trimming shortened V by 0 bases and J by 5 bases, and 8 bases separated the two germline ends. CDR1 is SGDLS and CDR2 is YYNGEE in the germline V gene. This CDR3 is 13 amino acids long. CDR3 loop: CASSVGQEYGYTF. CDR3 DNA: TGTGCCAGCAGCGTAGGTCAAGAGTATGGCTACACCTTC.

A single count supports this clone. CDR3 protein: CASSFGTGSYEQYF. DNA of the CDR3: TGCGCCAGCAGCTTCGGGACAGGGTCCTACGAGCAGTACTTC. The V call is TRBV5-1, the J call TRBJ2-7; 9 nucleotides line up with TRBD1. CDR3 length equals 14 residues. CDR1 is SGHRS, CDR2 YFSETQ, per germline. Trimming took 2 bases from V and 1 from J; bases not matched to a gene: 1.

V usage is TRBV7-9 and J usage is TRBJ2-1, with TRBD2 identical over 10 bases. With 5 bases clipped from V and 8 bases from J, the junction kept 15 bases outside the gene matches. This CDR3 region has 17 residues. The germline V gene encodes CDR1 SEHNR and CDR2 FQNEAQ (reference sequence). This chain's CDR3 is CASSPPKREGLWYEQFF. The CDR3 DNA reads TGTGCCAGCAGCCCGCCCAAGCGGGAGGGCCTCTGGTATGAGCAGTTCTTC.

The chain joins TRBV10-3 to TRBJ1-1, with D tentatively TRBD1 (6 bases). The CDR3 is 13 amino acids. Looked up from germline, CDR1 is ENHRY and CDR2 is SYGVKD. With 4 bases removed from V and 7 bases from J, the gap between germline ends came to 13 bases. As DNA, the CDR3 is TGTGCCATCAGTGGGGCCCGACAGGTTGAAGCTTTCTTT. Translating gives CAISGARQVEAFF.

V and J are TRBV6-5 and TRBJ2-7, with 7 bases lining up with TRBD1. Germline V gene data show CDR1 as MNHEY and CDR2 as SVGAGI. The CDR3 has 14 residues. J gave up 6 bases and V 5 bases, and 10 bases lay outside the gene matches. The CDR3 here is CASSLSDRVGEQYF. In DNA form, the CDR3 reads TGTGCCAGCAGTCTCTCCGACAGGGTTGGCGAGCAGTACTTC.

This chain uses TRBV30 with TRBJ2-1, with 10 bases fitting TRBD1. CDR3 length equals 14 residues. Trimming removed 3 bases from V and 2 bases from J; junction bases left unmatched: 1. Germline CDR1 and CDR2: GTSNPN and SVGIG (reference sequence). CDR3 loop: CAWRGQGTYNEQFF. Here the CDR3 DNA reads TGTGCCTGGAGGGGACAGGGGACCTACAATGAGCAGTTCTTC.

In this sample, this clone turned up once. This chain joins TRBV11-2 and TRBJ2-7, with D perhaps matching TRBD1 (5 bases). The CDR3 is made up of 16 amino acids. Germline CDR1 and CDR2: SGHAT and FQNNGV. The V end lost 1 base, the J end lost 6 bases, and 19 bases lay between the germline ends. For the CDR3, the DNA is TGTGCCAGCAGCTTAGTCCAGGGCCTGATTCCCGGCGAGCAGTACTTC. This codes for CASSLVQGLIPGEQYF.

This clone was picked up one time. The rearrangement uses TRBV20-1 and TRBJ2-5; 7 nucleotides agree with TRBD1. Looked up from germline, CDR1 is DFQATT and CDR2 is SNEGSKA (reference sequence). The V and J ends lost 6 bases and 6 bases, in that order; junction bases with no gene match: 10. This CDR3 is 13 amino acids long. The CDR3 DNA reads TGCAGTGCGAGTCGGGACAGTGGAAAGACCCAGTACTTC. Translating it yields CSASRDSGKTQYF.